One T cell receptor (beta chain) is described in this entry. The data were produced by immunoSEQ multiplex PCR, yet TCRdb's version contains in-frame clones alone and is incomplete. The profile shows over 85,000 clones, 93% of them singletons. This sample is part of a study of Tregs in tolerant kidney transplant recipients. Germline trimming cut 1 base from V and 1 base from J; bases unmatched to any gene: 1. CDR1 is KGHSH and CDR2 is LQKENI in the germline V gene. The CDR3 length is 15 residues. The TCR sequence derives from a human donor who received a combined kidney and bone marrow transplant. This sample comprised CD4+ T cells from blood, obtained before the transplant. This sequence joins TRBV18 and TRBJ2-5; TRBD2 agrees at 9 bases. CDR3 region: CASSPRGGAQETQYF. CDR3 sequence (DNA): TGTGCCAGCTCACCACGCGGGGGGGCCCAAGAGACCCAGTACTTC.